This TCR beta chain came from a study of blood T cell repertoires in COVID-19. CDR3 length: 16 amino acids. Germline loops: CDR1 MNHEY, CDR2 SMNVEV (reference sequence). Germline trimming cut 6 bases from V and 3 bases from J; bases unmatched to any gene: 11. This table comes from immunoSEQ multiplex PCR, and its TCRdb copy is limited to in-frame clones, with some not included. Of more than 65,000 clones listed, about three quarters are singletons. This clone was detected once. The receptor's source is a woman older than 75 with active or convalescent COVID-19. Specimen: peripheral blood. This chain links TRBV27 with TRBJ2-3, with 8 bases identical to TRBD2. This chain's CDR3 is CASSVVPGGATDTQYF. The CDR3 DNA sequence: TGTGCCAGCAGCGTTGTTCCCGGGGGGGCTACAGATACGCAGTATTTT.